Described below is a single TCR beta chain sequence and its context. Its target antigen remains unknown. Base qualities are not at hand, and no much larger clone is one base apart. The immunoSEQ Assay, a bias-controlled multiplex PCR, was used to amplify TCRbeta CDR3 regions from genomic DNA. As for the original processing: The number of nucleated cells in each sample was estimated by amplification of reference gene primers within the assay. To quantify the absolute abundance of each unique TCRbeta CDR3 rearrangement, sequence reads were collapsed and filtered. Productive Simpson clonality was computed per sample as the square root of Simpson's diversity index over productive rearrangements. In its TCRdb copy, this immuneACCESS table keeps in-frame sequences only and misses some clones. Where compared with another copy, unresolved V genes explain less than half of these, and the others have no known cause. The D gene and trimming were derived from the DNA, and the V and J assignments and clone size from that table. In all, the sample holds 300,000 to 350,000 clones, and approximately 90% of those were seen once. The ten largest account for approximately 1.8% of the sample.

The data are from a study of blood T cell repertoires in COVID-19 (dated by TCRdb to 2020 to 2021). Regarding the study in general: The collaborator samples originated in the United States, Italy and Spain and spanned the acute and convalescent phases of COVID-19. The prospective study material was composed of cDNA or gDNA derived from T cells, B-cell-depleted T cells, or PBMCs. Subjects who had been exposed to COVID-19, were actively infected with it, or had recovered from it provided the deeply sampled blood TCRbeta repertoires that made up the dataset. A freely available public database, intended as a resource for researchers studying the immune response to SARS-CoV-2, is where the repertoires were released. Samples were obtained from the ongoing ImmuneRACE study (first 160 participants) and from over 1,000 subjects provided by 6 global collaborators. Sample metadata almost always included a de-identified subject ID, COVID-19 status, age in years and sex. HLA class I and class II types, where available, came from metadata supplied by the sample provider rather than from assay-based typing.

What the research found in general, with its limitations: The quantity of clinical and demographic metadata differed by source and by participant and was supplied without curation.

One collaborating source in Seattle enrolled patients while the patients were actively infected and followed the patients over time throughout the course of disease. Collaborating institutions collected whole blood in K2EDTA tubes following their own protocols. Collaborator samples were shipped for TCRbeta analysis as frozen whole blood, isolated PBMCs, or DNA extracted from either sample type. V lost 5 bases and J lost 6 bases; the stretch between them is 23 bases long. The germline V gene (reference sequence) specifies MNHNY as CDR1 and SVGAGI as CDR2. From cysteine to valine, the CDR3 is 16 amino acids long. The CDR3 DNA has 48 bases and is translated from base 1.

The chain employs TRBV6-6 and TRBJ2-7, with TRBD2 as a weak D call on 7 bases. Specimen: peripheral blood. The source of this sequence is a woman aged 30 to 39 with COVID-19, enrolled during active disease. The CDR3 protein: CASSRSGVGGASEQYV. The base sequence is TGTGCCAGCAGTCGATCGGGAGTGGGGGGGGCCAGCGAGCAGTACGTC.